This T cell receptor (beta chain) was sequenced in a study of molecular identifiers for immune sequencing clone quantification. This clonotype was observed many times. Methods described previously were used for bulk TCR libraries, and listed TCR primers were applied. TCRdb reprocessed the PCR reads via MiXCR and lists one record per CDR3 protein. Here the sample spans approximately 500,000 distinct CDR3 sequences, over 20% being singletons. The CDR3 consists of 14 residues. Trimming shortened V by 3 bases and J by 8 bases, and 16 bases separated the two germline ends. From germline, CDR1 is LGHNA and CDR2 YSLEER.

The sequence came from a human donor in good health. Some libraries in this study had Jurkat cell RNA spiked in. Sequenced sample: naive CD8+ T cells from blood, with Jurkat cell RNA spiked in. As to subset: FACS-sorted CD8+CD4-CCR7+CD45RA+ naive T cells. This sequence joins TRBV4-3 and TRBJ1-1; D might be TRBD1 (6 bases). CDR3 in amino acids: CASSQATGFFEAFF. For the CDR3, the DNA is TGCGCCAGCAGCCAGGCGACAGGTTTCTTCGAAGCTTTCTTT.